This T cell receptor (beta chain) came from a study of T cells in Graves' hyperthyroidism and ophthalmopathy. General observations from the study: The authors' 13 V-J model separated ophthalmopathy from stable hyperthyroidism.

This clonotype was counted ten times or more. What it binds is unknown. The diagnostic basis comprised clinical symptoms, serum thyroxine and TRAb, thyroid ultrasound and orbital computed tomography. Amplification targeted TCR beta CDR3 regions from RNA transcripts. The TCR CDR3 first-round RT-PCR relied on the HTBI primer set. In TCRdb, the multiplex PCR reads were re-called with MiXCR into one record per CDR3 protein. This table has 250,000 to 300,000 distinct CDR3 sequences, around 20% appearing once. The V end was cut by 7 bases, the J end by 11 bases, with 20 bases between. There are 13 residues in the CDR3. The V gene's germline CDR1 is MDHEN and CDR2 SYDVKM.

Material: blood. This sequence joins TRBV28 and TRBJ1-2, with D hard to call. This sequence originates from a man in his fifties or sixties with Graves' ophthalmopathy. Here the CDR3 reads CASIQYRGRFYTF. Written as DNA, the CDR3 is TGTGCCAGCATTCAGTACAGAGGGAGATTTTACACCTTC.